The 13 T cell receptor beta chains below come from one sample, sequenced in a study of cytomegalovirus exposure and HLA in healthy donors. The PCR used 60 Vbeta and 13 Jbeta primers. Sequenced by immunoSEQ multiplex PCR; TCRdb stores in-frame clones only, minus some. This table has more than 95,000 clones, 78% appearing once. Sequenced: PBMCs. The receptors here all came from a male donor in good health and CMV-seronegative.

The V gene is TRBV19, the J gene TRBJ2-7; 12 positions agree with TRBD2. The CDR3 loop spans 17 amino acids. J was trimmed by 6 bases and V by 1 base; bases with no gene match: 10. Germline V lookup: CDR1 LNHDA, CDR2 SQIVND (reference sequence). The DNA for the CDR3 is TGTGCCAGTAGTATAGTGCTAGCGGGAGGGCCGTTGGGCGAGCAGTACTTC. Its translation: CASSIVLAGGPLGEQYF.

V gene TRBV11-3 combines with J gene TRBJ2-7; 8 bases map to TRBD2. This CDR3 comprises 13 residues. Unmatched junction bases numbered 2, after V lost 6 bases and J lost 1 base. CDR1 and CDR2 (germline): SGHNT, YENEEA. CDR3 residues: CASRQRESYEQYF. Written as DNA, the CDR3 is TGTGCCAGCAGACAGCGGGAGTCCTACGAGCAGTACTTC.

This clone appeared a single time. The genes are TRBV5-4 and TRBJ2-2; TRBD1 matches 8 bases. CDR3 length: 15 residues. Losses at the gene ends were 5 bases for V and 0 bases for J; bases not matched to a gene: 3. Germline loops: CDR1 SGHNT, CDR2 YYREEE (reference sequence). The CDR3 spells CASRPTGANTGELFF. For the CDR3, the DNA is TGTGCCAGCAGACCGACAGGGGCGAACACCGGGGAGCTGTTTTTT. The full variable domain, completed using reference TRBV5-4 and TRBJ2-2, is ETGVTQSPTHLIKTRGQQVTLRCSSQSGHNTVSWYQQALGQGPQFIFQYYREEENGRGNFPPRFSGLQFPNYSSELNVNALELDDSALYLCASRPTGANTGELFFGEGSRLTVL.

CDR3 in amino acids: CASSPVGGLLEAFF. In DNA, the CDR3 is TGTGCCAGCTCACCAGTCGGAGGTCTCCTCGAAGCTTTCTTT. The rearrangement uses TRBV18 and TRBJ1-1; D unclear. Between the trimmed V and J ends, which lost 2 bases and 8 bases, there was a span of 15 bases. Germline assignment: CDR1 KGHSH and CDR2 LQKENI. The CDR3 spans 14 residues.

This clone was picked up a small number of times. The chain uses TRBV4-2 and TRBJ1-3, with TRBD1 as a possible D gene (5 bases). The ends were cut back, 3 bases at V and 8 bases at J, with 17 bases in the middle. The length of the CDR3 is 15 residues. From germline, CDR1 is LGHNA and CDR2 YNFKEQ. The CDR3 sequence is CASSQYVQARDTIYF. In DNA form, the CDR3 reads TGTGCCAGCAGCCAGTACGTTCAAGCCAGGGACACCATATATTTT.

V and J are TRBV9 and TRBJ2-3; D remains unclear. The CDR3 consists of 12 residues. Germline CDR1 is SGDLS and CDR2 is YYNGEE. Trimming removed 4 bases at V and 2 bases at J, with 5 bases between. The CDR3 sequence: CASSSNTDTQYF. Here the CDR3 DNA reads TGTGCCAGCAGCTCAAACACAGATACGCAGTATTTT.

The chain carries TRBV4-3 and TRBJ2-1; D unclear. V was shortened by 4 bases and J by 10 bases, with 8 bases between the two germline ends. Germline assignment: CDR1 LGHNA and CDR2 YSLEER. The CDR3 runs to 11 residues. CDR3 in DNA: TGCGCCAGCAGCCGCGGCCCGGAGCAGTTCTTC. This translates into CASSRGPEQFF.

This clone was seen just once. The genes are TRBV30 and TRBJ1-2; D perhaps matches TRBD1 (5 bases). Trimming took off 8 bases at V and 2 bases at J, with 12 bases between the two ends. The CDR3 has 12 residues. Per the germline V gene, CDR1 is GTSNPN and CDR2 is SVGIG (reference sequence). CDR3 protein: CAAGGVNYGYTF. The CDR3 DNA follows: TGTGCCGCGGGAGGGGTCAACTATGGCTACACCTTC.

The chain recombines TRBV7-8 with TRBJ2-2, with D perhaps TRBD1 (5 bases). Per germline, CDR1 SGHVS and CDR2 FQNEAQ. Trimming removed 1 base from V and 6 bases from J, with 9 bases in between. The CDR3 loop spans 14 amino acids. In DNA form, the CDR3 reads TGTGCCAGCAGCTTAGTCAGGGTACCCGGGGAGCTGTTTTTT. It specifies CASSLVRVPGELFF.

J is TRBJ2-3 and V is TRBV27, with 8 positions matching TRBD2. Per the germline V gene, CDR1 is MNHEY and CDR2 is SMNVEV (reference sequence). This CDR3 is built from 16 residues. After removal of 3 bases from V and 3 bases from J, the junction contained 8 bases not matched to a gene. The CDR3 reads CASSFKRASGTDTQYF. The CDR3 nucleotides read TGTGCCAGCAGTTTTAAGAGGGCTAGCGGGACAGATACGCAGTATTTT.

The chain uses TRBV7-8 and TRBJ2-7; 10 bases line up with TRBD2. Unmatched junction bases numbered 20, after V lost 7 bases and J lost 2 bases. The CDR3 covers 19 residues. Looked up from germline, CDR1 is SGHVS and CDR2 is FQNEAQ. The CDR3 DNA sequence: TGTGCCAGCACCAAGGCCGGGCAGGGGGACCTAGCGGGGGCCTACGAGCAGTACTTC. It encodes CASTKAGQGDLAGAYEQYF.

The rearrangement joins TRBV5-1 to TRBJ2-4, with TRBD1 matching over 7 bases. V was clipped by 4 bases and J by 3 bases; unmatched bases: 13. The germline V gene encodes CDR1 SGHRS and CDR2 YFSETQ. The CDR3 contains 17 residues. The CDR3 DNA reads as TGCGCCAGCAGCCCGGGTGAGAGGGGGCGAGACAAAAACATTCAGTACTTC. It translates to CASSPGERGRDKNIQYF.

This clone was counted once. V and J are TRBV2 and TRBJ2-7; 9 nucleotides line up with TRBD2. The trim removed 1 base at V and 6 bases at J, leaving 7 bases unmatched. The V gene's germline CDR1 is SNHLY and CDR2 FYNNEI. The CDR3 totals 15 residues. CDR3: CASSEGGRGLVEQYF. The CDR3 DNA reads TGTGCCAGCAGTGAAGGCGGGAGGGGGCTCGTCGAGCAGTACTTC. The full variable domain, in which reference TRBV2 and TRBJ2-7 provide the parts outside the CDR3, is EPEVTQTPSHQVTQMGQEVILRCVPISNHLYFYWYRQILGQKVEFLVSFYNNEISEKSEIFDDQFSVERPDGSNFTLKIRSTKLEDSAMYFCASSEGGRGLVEQYFGPGTRLTVT.